This T cell receptor (beta chain) was captured by sequencing in a study of T-cell reconstitution after alpha-beta-depleted transplantation in children. Study outcomes and limitations: Reported findings indicate that, about two months after transplant, alpha-beta T cells came from several hundred expanded clones, which were derived from non-depleted graft cells. Diversity and T-cell counts at one year after transplant derived mostly from new T cells.

The TCRbeta library was prepared with unique molecular identifiers. TCRdb reprocessed the PCR reads with MiXCR, giving one entry per CDR3 protein. The table has 200,000 to 250,000 distinct CDR3 sequences, under 13% seen once; the top ten hold 28%. This clonotype was counted many times. What it binds is unknown. This CDR3 is built from 13 residues. The V end lost 3 bases, the J end lost 5 bases, and 10 bases lay between the germline ends. Per germline, CDR1 KGHSH and CDR2 LQKENI. V and J are TRBV18 and TRBJ1-1, with D possibly matching TRBD1 (5 bases). This TCR came from a child under two years old with acute myeloid leukemia, due to receive a stem cell transplant. This material consisted of PBMCs, taken before TCRalphabeta/CD19-depleted stem cell transplant. The CDR3 DNA follows: TGTGCCAGCTCACCGGCCGAGGGGACTGAAGCTTTCTTT. It yields the protein CASSPAEGTEAFF. Full variable domain (outside the CDR3, taken from reference TRBV18 and TRBJ1-1): NAGVMQNPRHLVRRRGQEARLRCSPMKGHSHVYWYRQLPEEGLKFMVYLQKENIIDESGMPKERFSAEFPKEGPSILRIQQVVRGDSAAYFCASSPAEGTEAFFGQGTRLTVV.